The 21 T cell receptor beta chains below come from one sample, sequenced in a study of control samples from healthy donors and cancer patients. The table came from immunoSEQ multiplex PCR; TCRdb's copy has only in-frame clones and leaves some out. In the table there are 80,000 to 100,000 clones, roughly 88% of which are singletons. The specimen was blood. The receptors were gathered from a man aged 30 to 45 in good health.

This chain links TRBV27 with TRBJ2-7, with 7 positions matching TRBD2. Germline values: CDR1 MNHEY, CDR2 SMNVEV (reference sequence). This CDR3 has 15 residues. V lost 3 bases and J lost 3; bases outside the gene matches: 8. The CDR3 coding sequence is TGTGCCAGCAGTTTCGGCGGGAGCTTTTTCTACGAGCAGTACTTC. Encoded protein: CASSFGGSFFYEQYF.

The chain joins TRBV2 to TRBJ1-6; the D is unclear. V was pared by 6 bases and J by 0 bases, with 18 bases between. The CDR3 sequence is 18 residues long. CDR1 is SNHLY and CDR2 is FYNNEI in the germline V gene. In DNA form, the CDR3 reads TGTGCCAGCAGCACCCCGGCCTGGACCAGCTCCTATAATTCACCCCTCCACTTT. Protein sequence: CASSTPAWTSSYNSPLHF.

V gene TRBV7-9 combines with J gene TRBJ2-1, with 14 bases fitting TRBD2. The V gene's germline CDR1 is SEHNR and CDR2 FQNEAQ (reference sequence). Trimming took 5 bases from V and 5 from J; bases not matched to a gene: 5. This CDR3 spans 16 amino acids. The CDR3 nucleotides are TGTGCCAGCAGCGGAGGACTAGCGGGAGGAGACAATGAGCAGTTCTTC. It yields the protein CASSGGLAGGDNEQFF.

V is TRBV19 and J is TRBJ2-1, with 7 bases that match TRBD1. CDR3 length: 15 amino acids. Per the germline V gene, CDR1 is LNHDA and CDR2 is SQIVND (reference sequence). V dropped 7 bases and J dropped 1; count of bases not matched to a gene: 7. The CDR3 nucleotides read TGTGCCAGTAATACGGGACAGTCTTCCTACAATGAGCAGTTCTTC. Residues: CASNTGQSSYNEQFF.

V usage is TRBV7-9 and J usage is TRBJ1-2, with a tentative D call TRBD1 (5 bases). The germline V gene encodes CDR1 SEHNR and CDR2 FQNEAQ (reference sequence). The V gene lost 7 bases and the J gene lost 7 bases, with 25 bases spanning the gap. CDR3 size: 16 residues. The CDR3 is CASTPGVRTYVSGYTF. The CDR3 bases are TGTGCCAGCACCCCCGGGGTTAGGACATACGTGAGTGGCTACACCTTC.

This clone was detected only a few times. V usage is TRBV7-9 and J usage is TRBJ1-1; 7 bases agree with TRBD1. Germline values: CDR1 SEHNR, CDR2 FQNEAQ (reference sequence). CDR3 size: 14 residues. V lost 5 bases, J lost 5 bases, and 8 bases stayed unmatched. CDR3 DNA: TGTGCCAGCAGCCCACAGGGGTTTAGAACTGAAGCTTTCTTT. This encodes CASSPQGFRTEAFF.

The V and J genes are TRBV5-6 and TRBJ2-1; 8 positions match TRBD1. The CDR3 has 15 residues. Trimming removed 5 bases from V and 5 bases from J; junction bases left unmatched: 9. CDR1 and CDR2 (germline): SGHDT, YYEEEE. The CDR3 region has the DNA TGTGCCAGCAGTCGAGACAGGGGAGTCCACAATGAGCAGTTCTTC. It is translated as CASSRDRGVHNEQFF.

The V gene is TRBV2, the J gene TRBJ1-5; D remains unclear. This CDR3 is built from 13 residues. Germline loops: CDR1 SNHLY, CDR2 FYNNEI. Trimming took off 4 bases at V and 9 bases at J, with 13 bases between the two ends. CDR3: CASSGQADPPQHF. The CDR3, as DNA: TGTGCCAGCAGTGGACAAGCCGACCCGCCCCAGCATTTT. Drawing the rest from reference TRBV2 and TRBJ1-5, the complete variable domain is EPEVTQTPSHQVTQMGQEVILRCVPISNHLYFYWYRQILGQKVEFLVSFYNNEISEKSEIFDDQFSVERPDGSNFTLKIRSTKLEDSAMYFCASSGQADPPQHFGDGTRLSIL.

The chain is built from TRBV9 and TRBJ1-3; TRBD1 is a possible D gene (5 bases). The CDR3 covers 16 residues. Germline values: CDR1 SGDLS, CDR2 YYNGEE. Trimming removed 4 bases from V and 2 bases from J, with 16 bases in between. The CDR3 sequence is CASSPDGGDPGNTIYF. CDR3 in DNA: TGTGCCAGCAGCCCAGACGGGGGGGATCCTGGAAACACCATATATTTT.

CDR3 DNA sequence: TGTGCCAGCAGCCAAGATAGCTGGGACAGAAAGTACAATGAGCAGTTCTTC. Translated: CASSQDSWDRKYNEQFF. The chain combines TRBV14 with TRBJ2-1; TRBD1 matches at 7 bases. With V trimmed by 0 bases and J by 4 bases, 9 bases remained unmatched. This CDR3 contains 17 residues. Germline V gene lookup returns CDR1 SGHDN and CDR2 FVKESK.

The chain recombines TRBV28 with TRBJ1-5, with D possibly being TRBD1 (5 bases). Trimming cost V 4 bases and J 2 bases, with 15 bases left between them. Germline lookup yields CDR1 MDHEN and CDR2 SYDVKM. The CDR3 is 16 residues long. The CDR3 bases are TGTGCCAGCAGTTACCCCAGGGAGGTGGGCAATCAGCCCCAGCATTTT. It encodes CASSYPREVGNQPQHF.

The genes are TRBV19 and TRBJ2-3; D unclear. Trimming removed 7 bases from V and 2 bases from J, with 10 bases in between. The CDR3 covers 13 residues. Looked up from germline, CDR1 is LNHDA and CDR2 is SQIVND (reference sequence). The CDR3 reads CASKDRPTDTQYF. The CDR3 DNA sequence: TGTGCCAGTAAGGACCGACCCACAGATACGCAGTATTTT.

The V and J genes are TRBV5-1 and TRBJ2-3, with D perhaps TRBD2 (6 bases). The V and J ends lost 0 bases and 0 bases respectively, with 11 bases between them. Germline values: CDR1 SGHRS, CDR2 YFSETQ. This CDR3 is built from 16 residues. The CDR3 DNA follows: TGCGCCAGCAGCTTGGGAGCGGGCACTAGCACAGATACGCAGTATTTT. Protein sequence: CASSLGAGTSTDTQYF.

The gene calls are TRBV4-1 and TRBJ1-5, with a tentative D call TRBD1 (5 bases). V lost 1 base, J lost 6 bases, and 19 bases lay in between. The CDR3 loop spans 17 amino acids. From germline, CDR1 is MGHRA and CDR2 YSYEKL. The CDR3 nucleotides are TGCGCCAGCAGCCAAGCCTCCCGCGGGGGGACGGGTCAGCCCCAGCATTTT. This codes for CASSQASRGGTGQPQHF.

This chain uses TRBV15 with TRBJ2-2, with a tentative D call TRBD2 (5 bases). CDR3 size: 17 residues. Trimming cost V 0 bases and J 0 bases, with 11 bases left between them. CDR1 and CDR2 from the germline V gene are LNHNV and YYDKDF (reference sequence). CDR3 bases: TGTGCCACCAGCAGAGATTTGAGGGCCACGAACACCGGGGAGCTGTTTTTT. Protein product: CATSRDLRATNTGELFF.

This clone appeared once. The chain employs TRBV14 and TRBJ1-3; the D gene is possibly TRBD1 (5 bases). The V end was cut by 3 bases, the J end by 0 bases, with 15 bases between. This CDR3 is built from 17 residues. In germline, CDR1 is SGHDN, CDR2 FVKESK. Here the CDR3 DNA reads TGTGCCAGCAGCCAGCTAGACAGCCTAAGCTCTGGAAACACCATATATTTT. Its protein product is CASSQLDSLSSGNTIYF.

This clone has just one count. This rearrangement joins TRBV19 to TRBJ2-3; the D is unclear. The CDR3 extends over 15 amino acids. V was clipped by 9 bases and J by 4 bases, with 20 bases between them. The V gene's germline CDR1 is LNHDA and CDR2 SQIVND (reference sequence). The DNA for the CDR3 is TGTGCCAGCTCCGGGCCCCCTCTGGTCTCAGATACGCAGTATTTT. Amino acid sequence: CASSGPPLVSDTQYF. Filled out from reference TRBV19 and TRBJ2-3, the complete variable domain reads DGGITQSPKYLFRKEGQNVTLSCEQNLNHDAMYWYRQDPGQGLRLIYYSQIVNDFQKGDIAEGYSVSREKKESFPLTVTSAQKNPTAFYLCASSGPPLVSDTQYFGPGTRLTVL.

The chain links TRBV4-1 to TRBJ1-1; no clear D gene. Germline CDR1 and CDR2: MGHRA and YSYEKL. V shed 0 bases and J shed 4 bases, with 9 bases lying between them. This CDR3 contains 14 residues. The DNA of the CDR3 is TGCGCCAGCAGCCAAGAGTGGGAGAGCACTGAAGCTTTCTTT. As protein: CASSQEWESTEAFF.

The CDR3 is CASRGQGYTEAFF. CDR3 coding DNA: TGTGCCAGTAGGGGACAGGGGTACACTGAAGCTTTCTTT. V usage is TRBV19 and J usage is TRBJ1-1; 10 bases align to TRBD1. Germline-derived CDR1 and CDR2 are LNHDA and SQIVND (reference sequence). The CDR3 runs to 13 residues. J was trimmed by 3 bases and V by 6 bases; bases with no gene match: 1.

The rearrangement joins TRBV10-3 to TRBJ1-2; the match to TRBD1 covers 10 bases. The V segment lost 3 bases and the J segment 3 bases; nucleotides outside the gene matches: 4. The germline V gene encodes CDR1 ENHRY and CDR2 SYGVKD. The CDR3 runs 15 residues. The CDR3, as DNA: TGTGCCATCAGTGATACCGGGACAGGGGACTATGGCTACACCTTC. Encoded protein: CAISDTGTGDYGYTF.

This clone was detected once. The V call is TRBV10-2, the J call TRBJ2-1; 7 positions match TRBD2. CDR1 and CDR2 from the germline V gene are WSHSY and SAAADI. Losses at the gene ends were 2 bases for V and 4 bases for J; bases not matched to a gene: 2. The CDR3 contains 14 residues. The CDR3 DNA sequence: TGCGCCAGCAGTGAGGGAGCGGGGTACAATGAGCAGTTCTTC. The encoded protein is CASSEGAGYNEQFF.